This T cell receptor (beta chain) was captured in a study of identical twins. Regarding the study as a whole: Compared with models, monozygotic twins showed more out-of-frame TCR alpha sharing. Abundant beta clonotypes from cord blood bore fewer insertions; memory repertoires lacked this pattern.

CDR3 size: 12 residues. From germline, CDR1 is SEHNR and CDR2 FQNEAQ (reference sequence). The ends were cut back, 10 bases at V and 4 bases at J, with 11 bases in the middle. The sample holds many counts of this clonotype. Its antigen is not known. Addition of a universal primer site occurred through template switching, and cDNA carried unique molecular identifiers. TCRdb reanalysed the 5' RACE reads using MiXCR and keeps one entry per CDR3 protein. The table shows about 340,000 distinct CDR3 sequences, with approximately 9.1% occurring only once. This clonotype originated in a woman aged 45 to 65 in good health. J is TRBJ2-1 and V is TRBV7-9, with D tentatively TRBD1 (5 bases). Specimen: naive T cells sorted from blood. The CDR3, as DNA: TGTGCCACCGACAGACAATACAATGAGCAGTTCTTC. Its translation is CATDRQYNEQFF.